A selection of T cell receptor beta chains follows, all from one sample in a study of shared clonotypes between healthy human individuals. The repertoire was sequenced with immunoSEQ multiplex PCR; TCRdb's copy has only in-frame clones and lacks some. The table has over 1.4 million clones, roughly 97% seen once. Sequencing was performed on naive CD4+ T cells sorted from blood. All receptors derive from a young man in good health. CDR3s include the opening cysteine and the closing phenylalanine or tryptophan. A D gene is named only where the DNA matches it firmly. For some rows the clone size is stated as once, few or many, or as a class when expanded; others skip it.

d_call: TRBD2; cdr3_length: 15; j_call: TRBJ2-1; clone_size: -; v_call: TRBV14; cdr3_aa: CASSQGGREGRPLFF; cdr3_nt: TGTGCCAGCAGCCAAGGTGGGCGGGAGGGCCGGCCATTGTTCTTC
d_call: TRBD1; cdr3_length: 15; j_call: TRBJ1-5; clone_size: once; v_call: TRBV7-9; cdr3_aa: CASSSSRDRAQPQHF; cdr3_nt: TGTGCCAGCAGCTCCTCCCGGGACAGGGCTCAGCCCCAGCATTTT
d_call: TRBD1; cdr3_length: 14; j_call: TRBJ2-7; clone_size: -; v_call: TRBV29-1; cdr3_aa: CSVAPPGQSLEQYF; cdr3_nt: TGCAGCGTTGCCCCACCGGGACAGTCCCTCGAGCAGTACTTC
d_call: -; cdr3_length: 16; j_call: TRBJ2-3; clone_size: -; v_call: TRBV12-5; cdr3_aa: CASGLVLGGGPDTQYF; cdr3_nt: TGTGCTAGTGGTTTGGTACTAGGGGGTGGCCCAGATACGCAGTATTTT
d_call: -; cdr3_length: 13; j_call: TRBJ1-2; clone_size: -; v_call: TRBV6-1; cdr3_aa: CASSQGPRVGYTF; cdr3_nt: TGTGCCAGCAGTCAGGGCCCTCGGGTTGGCTACACCTTC
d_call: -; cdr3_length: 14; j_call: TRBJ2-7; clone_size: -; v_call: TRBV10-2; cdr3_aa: CASRITGYSYEQYF; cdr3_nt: TGCGCCAGCAGAATTACAGGGTACTCCTACGAGCAGTACTTC
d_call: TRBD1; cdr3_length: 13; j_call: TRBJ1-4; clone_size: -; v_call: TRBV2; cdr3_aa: CASTDRGGEKLFF; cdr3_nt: TGTGCCAGTACCGACAGGGGGGGGGAAAAACTGTTTTTT
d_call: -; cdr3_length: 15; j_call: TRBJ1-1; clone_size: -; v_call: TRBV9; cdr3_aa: CASSVAGARDTEAFF; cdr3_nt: TGTGCCAGCAGCGTAGCGGGGGCTAGGGACACTGAAGCTTTCTTT
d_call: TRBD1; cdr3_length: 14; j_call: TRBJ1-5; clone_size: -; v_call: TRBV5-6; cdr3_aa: CASSLTGEGQPQHF; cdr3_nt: TGTGCCAGCAGCTTGACAGGGGAGGGTCAGCCCCAGCATTTT
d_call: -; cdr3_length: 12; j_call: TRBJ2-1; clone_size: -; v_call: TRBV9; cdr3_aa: CASSVGYNEQFF; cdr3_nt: TGTGCCAGCAGCGTAGGGTACAATGAGCAGTTCTTC
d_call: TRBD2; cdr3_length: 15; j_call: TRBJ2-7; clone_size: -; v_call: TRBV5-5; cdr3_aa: CASSRLGLDPYEQYF; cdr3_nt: TGTGCCAGCAGCCGCCTCGGACTAGACCCCTACGAGCAGTACTTC
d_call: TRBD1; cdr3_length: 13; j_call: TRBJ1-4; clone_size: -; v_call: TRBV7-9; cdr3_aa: CASSLAGGEKLFF; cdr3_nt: TGTGCCAGCAGCTTGGCAGGGGGGGAAAAACTGTTTTTT
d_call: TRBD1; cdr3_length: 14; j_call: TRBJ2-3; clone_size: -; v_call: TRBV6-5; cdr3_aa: CASSSSTGLGQQYF; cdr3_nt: TGTGCCAGCAGCTCATCGACAGGGTTGGGGCAGCAGTATTTT
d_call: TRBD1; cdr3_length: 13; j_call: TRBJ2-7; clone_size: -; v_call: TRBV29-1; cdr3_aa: CSVAGTGDGEQYF; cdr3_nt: TGCAGCGTGGCCGGGACAGGGGATGGGGAGCAGTACTTC
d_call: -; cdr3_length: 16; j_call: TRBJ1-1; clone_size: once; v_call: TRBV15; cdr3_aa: CATSREDRRLYTEAFF; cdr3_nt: TGTGCCACCAGCAGAGAGGACAGAAGATTATACACTGAAGCTTTCTTT
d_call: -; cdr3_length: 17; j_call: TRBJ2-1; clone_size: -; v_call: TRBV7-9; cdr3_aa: CASSSLLASGSYNEQFF; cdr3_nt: TGTGCCAGCAGCTCCCTCCTAGCGTCCGGCTCCTACAATGAGCAGTTCTTC
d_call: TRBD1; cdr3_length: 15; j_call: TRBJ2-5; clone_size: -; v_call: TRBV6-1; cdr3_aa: CASRRLTGGILTQYF; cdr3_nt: TGTGCCAGCAGAAGATTGACAGGGGGCATCCTGACCCAGTACTTC
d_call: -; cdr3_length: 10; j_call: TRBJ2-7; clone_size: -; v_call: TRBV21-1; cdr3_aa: CASLSHEQYF; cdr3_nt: TGTGCCAGCCTTTCTCACGAGCAGTACTTC
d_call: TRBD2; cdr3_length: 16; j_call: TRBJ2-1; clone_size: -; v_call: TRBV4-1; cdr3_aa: CASSPRNERDYNEQFF; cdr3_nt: TGCGCCAGCAGCCCCAGGAATGAGCGGGACTACAATGAGCAGTTCTTC
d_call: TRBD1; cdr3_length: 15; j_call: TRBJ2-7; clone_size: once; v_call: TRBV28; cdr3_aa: CARTAPRQGPYEQYF; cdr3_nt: TGTGCCAGGACTGCCCCACGACAGGGTCCATACGAGCAGTACTTC
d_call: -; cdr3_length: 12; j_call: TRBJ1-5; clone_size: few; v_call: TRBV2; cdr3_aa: CASSVEVVPQHF; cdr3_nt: TGTGCCAGCAGTGTTGAGGTGGTGCCCCAGCATTTT
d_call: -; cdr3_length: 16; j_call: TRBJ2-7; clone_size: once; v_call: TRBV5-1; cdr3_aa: CASSLGSGSPIYEQYF; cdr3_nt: TGCGCCAGCAGCTTGGGGTCCGGGAGCCCTATCTACGAGCAGTACTTC